This TCR beta chain derives from a study of T cell changes during pregnancy in multiple sclerosis (dated by TCRdb to the late 2010s). Broadly, across the study: The study looked at changes in the T cell repertoire across pregnancy in women with multiple sclerosis.

Comment on this clone: Its antigen is unknown. Base qualities were left out, and no much larger clone turns up one base away.

Counted from cysteine to phenylalanine, this CDR3 has 15 amino acids. The retained sequence is limited to the CDR3, 45 bases, with the frame set at the first base. V loses 5 bases of germline sequence and J loses 7 bases, and the interval between the two ends is 22 bases. The CDR1 and CDR2 encoded by the germline V gene (reference sequence) are GTSNPN and SVGIG. Libraries were made using the immunoSEQ multiplex PCR assay. This is the immuneACCESS table as TCRdb keeps it, with only in-frame sequences that have V and J called. A part of the clones is gone; compared with another copy, unresolved V genes explain less than half, and the rest is unexplained. The sample table records fewer than 40,000 clones; 90% to 95% of these occur just once. In total, the top ten clones hold about 0.37% of the sample.

This receptor chain uses TRBV30 and TRBJ2-3; no D gene is confidently identified. The sequence came from a female donor with multiple sclerosis, enrolled in a pregnancy study. Here the sequenced sample was CD4+ T cells from peripheral blood mononuclear cells, taken after pregnancy. The base sequence is TGTGCCTGGGCTGTCGACACCCCGAGACCGAATACGCAGTATTTT. Translated, this gives CAWAVDTPRPNTQYF.